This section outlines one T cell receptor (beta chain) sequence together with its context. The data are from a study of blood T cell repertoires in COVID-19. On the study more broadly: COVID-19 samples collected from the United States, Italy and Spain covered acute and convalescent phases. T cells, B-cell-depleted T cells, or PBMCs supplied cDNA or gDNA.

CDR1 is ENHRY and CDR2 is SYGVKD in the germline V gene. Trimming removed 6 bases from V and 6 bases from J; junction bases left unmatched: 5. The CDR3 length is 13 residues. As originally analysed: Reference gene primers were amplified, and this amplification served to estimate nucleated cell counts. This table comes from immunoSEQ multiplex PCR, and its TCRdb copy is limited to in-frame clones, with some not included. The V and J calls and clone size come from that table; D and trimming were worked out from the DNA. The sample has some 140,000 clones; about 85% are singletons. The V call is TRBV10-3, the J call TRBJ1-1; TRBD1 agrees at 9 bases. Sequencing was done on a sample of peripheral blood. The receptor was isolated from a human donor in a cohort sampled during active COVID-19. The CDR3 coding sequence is TGTGCCATCAGAGGACAGGGGTTGGCTGAAGCTTTCTTT. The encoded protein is CAIRGQGLAEAFF.